This T cell receptor (beta chain) came from a study of CD8+ T cells in alopecia areata. About the research overall: Treatment comprised oral tofacitinib, 5 to 10 mg twice daily, in treated patients. After 6 to 18 months of tofacitinib, follow-up continued 6 months off drug.

Following extraction, RNA underwent reverse transcription to cDNA, which served as the sequencing template. Assay used: immunoSEQ multiplex PCR; TCRdb lists only in-frame clones, some missing. The sample lists under 15,000 clones, 61% seen once, with roughly 15% in the top ten. In alopecia areata patients, both lesional scalp punch biopsies and peripheral blood were collected. Remarks on this clone: Its cognate antigen is unknown.

General study points: It was lesional scalp, especially alopecia totalis/universalis, that showed higher clonality than normal scalp.

Per germline, CDR1 SGHTA and CDR2 FQGNSA. This CDR3 has 16 residues. V lost 2 bases to trimming and J lost 6 bases, with 17 bases between them. The chain has TRBV7-2 and TRBJ2-1; D might be TRBD2 (6 bases). The sample was skin. The origin of this receptor is a human donor with alopecia areata. The CDR3 here is CASSLLGGGWGNEQFF. CDR3 nucleotide sequence: TGTGCCAGCAGCTTATTGGGGGGTGGCTGGGGCAATGAGCAGTTCTTC.